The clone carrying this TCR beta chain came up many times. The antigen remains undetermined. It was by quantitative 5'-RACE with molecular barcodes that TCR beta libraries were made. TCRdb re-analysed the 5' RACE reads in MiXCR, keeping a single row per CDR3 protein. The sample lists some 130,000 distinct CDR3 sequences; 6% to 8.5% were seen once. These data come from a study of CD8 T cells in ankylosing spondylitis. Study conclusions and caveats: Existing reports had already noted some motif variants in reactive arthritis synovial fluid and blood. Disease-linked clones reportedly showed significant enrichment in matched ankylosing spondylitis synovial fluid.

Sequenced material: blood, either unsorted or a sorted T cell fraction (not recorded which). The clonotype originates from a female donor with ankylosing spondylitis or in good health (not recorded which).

CDR3: CASSPPVFGGGALETQYF. CDR3 sequence (DNA): TGTGCCAGCTCACCACCGGTATTTGGCGGGGGGGCCCTGGAGACCCAGTACTTC. The rearrangement links TRBV18 to TRBJ2-5; TRBD2 agrees at 9 bases. This CDR3 has 18 amino acids. Germline V gene sequence: CDR1 KGHSH, CDR2 LQKENI. The junction had 13 bases not matched to a gene; V was cut back by 0 bases and J by 5 bases.